This T cell receptor (beta chain) appears in the sequencing data of a study of blood T cell repertoires in COVID-19 (dated by TCRdb to about 2020). For the wider study: Samples from collaborators originated in the United States, Italy and Spain and spanned both the acute and convalescent phases of COVID-19. The dataset comprised deeply sampled blood TCRbeta repertoires from subjects exposed to, actively infected with, or recovered from COVID-19. The samples were drawn from the first 160 participants of the ongoing ImmuneRACE study and from about 1,200 subjects provided by 6 global collaborators. Where available, HLA class I and class II types were taken from metadata supplied by the sample provider and were not determined by assay-based typing. The material from the prospective study consisted of cDNA or gDNA derived from T cells, B-cell-depleted T cells, or PBMCs. A freely available public database, intended as a resource for researchers studying the immune response to SARS-CoV-2, is where the repertoires were released. Nearly every sample came with metadata listing a de-identified subject ID, COVID-19 status, age in years and sex.

Each collaborating institution followed its own protocols to collect whole blood in K2EDTA tubes. For TCRbeta analysis, collaborators shipped samples as frozen whole blood, isolated PBMCs, or DNA extracted from either of those sample types. The CDR3 starts with the cysteine, ends with the phenylalanine, and has 14 residues. CDR3 DNA is the only sequence kept; it has 42 bases, read in frame from the first base. V was cut back by 0 bases and J by 6 bases, leaving a gap of 12 bases between them. CDR1 and CDR2 were assigned from the germline V gene (reference sequence) as GTSNPN and SVGIG. A word on this clone: The clone's antigen remains unknown. Within one base of it there is no much larger clone, and no base qualities were kept.

Overall study outcomes, separate from this receptor: Clinical and demographic metadata were provided uncurated, with the amount varying by source and participant.

TCRbeta CDR3 regions were amplified from genomic DNA using the immunoSEQ Assay, a bias-controlled multiplex PCR. On the study's bioinformatics: Within the assay, amplification of reference gene primers was used to estimate how many nucleated cells each sample contained. Sequence reads were collapsed and filtered to measure the absolute abundance of every unique TCRbeta CDR3 rearrangement. Productive Simpson clonality was computed per sample as the square root of Simpson's diversity index over productive rearrangements. TCRdb stores this immuneACCESS table with in-frame sequences only. Part of the clones is absent; in the studies checked, under half of the shortfall reflects unresolved V genes, and no reason is known for the rest. That table is the source of V, J and clone size, and D and trimming were worked out from the DNA. Across this sample there are fewer than 120,000 clones, with roughly four fifths seen only once. More than 15% of the sample is taken by the ten largest.

The sequence joins TRBV30 to TRBJ1-5; the D gene is unclear. Sample: peripheral blood. The TCR comes from a woman aged 55-69 years with acute or convalescent COVID-19. Here is the DNA: TGTGCCTGGAGTGTGCCCCAACATGGTCAGCCCCAGCATTTT. Its protein product is CAWSVPQHGQPQHF. Reference TRBV30 and TRBJ1-5 genes cover what lies past the CDR3, so the full variable domain is SQTIHQWPATLVQPVGSPLSLECTVEGTSNPNLYWYRQAAGRGLQLLFYSVGIGQISSEVPQNLSASRPQDRQFILSSKKLLLSDSGFYLCAWSVPQHGQPQHFGDGTRLSIL.